This entry is about one T cell receptor (beta chain). The sample holds many counts of this clonotype. It lacks a known antigen. No base-level quality is on record; no much larger clone is a single base apart. The data are from a study of T cell repertoires in cytomegalovirus infection (dated by TCRdb to between 2018 and 2021). About the study as a whole: The peptide stimulations were aimed at well-studied HLA-B-restricted epitopes as well as recently identified HLA-C-restricted CMV epitopes, whose presentation resists viral immunomodulation. Because public TCR beta signatures pointed to carriage of CMV infection together with the matching HLA type, the HLA type of each donor mattered for the analysis. Study-wide conclusions, independent of this receptor: The ex vivo response was dominated by HLA-C-restricted CMV-specific TCR beta clonotypes, and the single most frequent clonotype in two of eight donors was supplied by these HLA-C-restricted clonotypes. Carriers of CMV infection plus the relevant HLA type were discriminated by the cumulative frequency of public TCR beta family members in the study cohort and in an independent roughly 350-donor cohort.

V loses 1 base of germline sequence and J loses 2 bases, and the interval between the two ends is 15 bases. CDR1 and CDR2 were assigned from the germline V gene as SGHTA and FQGNSA. Measured from the cysteine to the phenylalanine, the CDR3 is 16 residues long. CDR3 DNA is the only sequence kept; it has 48 bases, read in frame from the first base. Per the publication, the treatment or condition label means: in vitro stimulation with specific CMV peptide epitopes to enrich CMV-specific T cells. Instrument used: Illumina HiSeq 1500. Through fastp at Q25 and MiXCR, TCRdb rebuilt clones from the public reads, retaining in-frame beta chains. When rows share a CDR3 protein, they turn into one entry using the most common DNA and genes. In all, the sample holds approximately 910,000 distinct CDR3 sequences, and about 33% of those were seen once. The leading ten clones occupy around 15% of the sample.

The clonotype originates from a human donor in good health (CMV status not recorded). Some clones in this sample may be carry-over from other donors' samples. The rearrangement combines TRBV7-2 with TRBJ2-7, with the D call tentatively TRBD1 or TRBD2, each fitting 6 bases. This sample comprised cultured CD8+ T cells from PBMCs, obtained from culture after CMV antigen stimulation. The CDR3 reads CASSLVGGAITYEQYF. The bases are TGTGCCAGCAGCTTAGTGGGGGGCGCAATTACCTACGAGCAGTACTTC.